The T cell receptor (beta chain) described here comes from a study of T-cell reconstitution after alpha-beta-depleted transplantation in children. In its sample, this clonotype was seen a few times. Unique molecular identifiers were incorporated during preparation of the TCRbeta library. TCRdb used MiXCR to reprocess the PCR reads, holding one entry per CDR3 protein. The table has 170,000 or so distinct CDR3 sequences, about 6.3% seen once. Trimming removed 2 bases at V and 4 bases at J, with 11 bases between. The CDR3 consists of 14 residues. Germline CDR1 is SEHNR and CDR2 is FQNEAQ (reference sequence).

The V and J genes are TRBV7-9 and TRBJ1-1; D call uncertain. This TCR was recovered from a human donor who donated a stem cell graft to a child with Wiskott-Aldrich syndrome. This specimen consisted of PBMCs from the stem cell graft donor, obtained from the stem cell graft. The CDR3 reads CASSLFSSLTEAFF. As DNA, the CDR3 is TGTGCCAGCAGCTTATTTTCCAGCCTCACTGAAGCTTTCTTT.